This is a list of T cell receptor beta chains from one sample in a study of Ad26.COV2.S vaccination and SARS-CoV-2 variants. Using immunoSEQ multiplex PCR, the repertoire was profiled, and TCRdb retains in-frame clones only, with some absent. This sample yields 440,000 or so clones, of which about 92% are seen a single time; around 1.7% belongs to the top ten. The sample here was peripheral blood, taken in a trial of Ad26.COV2.S vaccine versus placebo. Source of these receptors: a person between 18 and 59 years old who received the Ad26.COV2.S COVID-19 vaccine or a placebo. Each CDR3 is given with its conserved first and last residue. The order of the fields is D gene, V gene, clone size, J gene, CDR3 DNA, CDR3 protein. A D gene is named only where the DNA matches it firmly. Size values are once, few and many counts, or a class for expanded clones, and some rows have none.

TRBD2	TRBV7-8	.	TRBJ2-2	TGTGCCAGCAGTGGGACTAGCGGACTTTTAGCCGGGGAGCTGTTTTTT	CASSGTSGLLAGELFF
.	TRBV2	.	TRBJ1-2	TGTGCCAGCAGAGAGGGGACCCCAGCCCTCTATGGCTACACCTTC	CASREGTPALYGYTF
.	TRBV30	.	TRBJ1-2	TGTGCCTGGAGTGGACAGGACTTCTATGGCTACACCTTC	CAWSGQDFYGYTF
.	TRBV18	.	TRBJ2-4	TGTGCCAGCTCACCACCCCAGATAGCCAAAAACATTCAGTACTTC	CASSPPQIAKNIQYF
.	TRBV7-2	.	TRBJ2-7	TGTGCCAGCAGCTTAGGGTTAGGCCACGAGCAGTACTTC	CASSLGLGHEQYF
.	TRBV27	.	TRBJ2-1	TGTGCCAGCAGTCTGGGGGTGAATGAGCAGTTCTTC	CASSLGVNEQFF
.	TRBV5-4	once	TRBJ2-2	TGTGCCAGCAGCTACGGGACGCGACCCACCGGGGAGCTGTTTTTT	CASSYGTRPTGELFF
.	TRBV2	.	TRBJ1-5	TGTGCCAGCAGTGTCCTCGACAGGAGCAATCAGCCCCAGCATTTT	CASSVLDRSNQPQHF
TRBD1	TRBV19	.	TRBJ2-3	TGTGCCAGTAGAAACAGGGGAAAGACAGATACGCAGTATTTT	CASRNRGKTDTQYF
.	TRBV19	.	TRBJ1-5	TGTGCCAGTAGTATTAGTGGGGGGAATCAGCCCCAGCATTTT	CASSISGGNQPQHF
.	TRBV29-1	.	TRBJ1-2	TGCAGCGTTGGGAGACAGCCTAATAACTATGGCTACACCTTC	CSVGRQPNNYGYTF
TRBD2	TRBV5-1	.	TRBJ2-7	TGCGCCAGCCGCCCCGGACTAGCGGGGGCGAGAGAGCAGTACTTC	CASRPGLAGAREQYF
.	TRBV7-9	few	TRBJ1-1	TGTGCCAGCAGCCTAAGGGACGAGAAAGCTTTCTTT	CASSLRDEKAFF
.	TRBV2	.	TRBJ2-3	TGTGCCAGCAGTGAAGCGCTTGCCAGACCCACAGATACGCAGTATTTT	CASSEALARPTDTQYF
TRBD1	TRBV7-8	.	TRBJ1-6	TGTGCCAGCAGCGAGACAGGGAATCATAATTCACCCCTCCACTTT	CASSETGNHNSPLHF
.	TRBV6-4	.	TRBJ1-2	TGTGCCAGCAGTGACTCACGACGGAATGGCTACACCTTC	CASSDSRRNGYTF
.	TRBV5-1	.	TRBJ1-4	TGCGCCAGCAGCCAGACAGCTACTAATGAAAAACTGTTTTTT	CASSQTATNEKLFF
.	TRBV9	few	TRBJ2-3	TGTGCCAGCAGCGTAGCCCCGTATCGAGATACGCAGTATTTT	CASSVAPYRDTQYF
.	TRBV6-4	.	TRBJ2-1	TGTGCCAGCAGTGACGGAATCAACAATGAGCAGTTCTTC	CASSDGINNEQFF
TRBD1	TRBV2	.	TRBJ1-1	TGTGCCAGCAGTCACAGGGGGCGTTGGACTGAAGCTTTCTTT	CASSHRGRWTEAFF
TRBD2	TRBV3-1/TRBV3-2	.	TRBJ2-7	TGTGCCAGCAGCCCTCGTGGTAGCGGGGGCGGCGAGCAGTACTTC	CASSPRGSGGGEQYF
.	TRBV4-3	.	TRBJ1-2	TGCGCCAGCAGCCAATCCGCTGTAAGGTTGATTTATTATGGCTACACCTTC	CASSQSAVRLIYYGYTF
TRBD1	TRBV30	.	TRBJ2-4	TGTGCCTCAATACAGGGGGTTGGGGACATTCAGTACTTC	CASIQGVGDIQYF